The 19 T cell receptor beta chains below come from one sample, sequenced in a study of blood T cell repertoires in COVID-19. TCRdb's table, derived via immunoSEQ multiplex PCR, lists solely in-frame clones and lacks some. Here the sample spans 220,000 or so clones, roughly 88% being singletons. Sequences were obtained from PBMCs or T cells enriched from blood (not recorded which). The receptors stem from a woman between 50 and 59 years old who had recovered from COVID-19.

This clone has only one observation. CDR3 region: CASGRSGVTGETQYF. CDR3 bases: TGCGCCAGCGGACGTTCCGGGGTTACGGGGGAGACCCAGTACTTC. This sequence joins TRBV5-1 and TRBJ2-5; D might be TRBD2 (5 bases). CDR3 length equals 15 residues. Between the trimmed V and J ends, which lost 7 bases and 5 bases, there was a span of 21 bases. CDR1 and CDR2 from the germline V gene are SGHRS and YFSETQ.

The chain couples TRBV6-5 to TRBJ2-1; 9 bases map to TRBD1. From germline, CDR1 is MNHEY and CDR2 SVGAGI. The CDR3 runs to 14 residues. Unmatched junction bases numbered 8, after V lost 7 bases and J lost 7 bases. CDR3 bases: TGTGCCAGCAAGGAAGGACAGGGGCGGAATGAGCAGTTCTTC. Translated, it gives CASKEGQGRNEQFF.

V gene TRBV2 combines with J gene TRBJ1-5; possibly TRBD1 for D (6 bases). V lost 4 bases and J lost 5, with 9 bases in between. The CDR3 runs 13 residues. Per germline, CDR1 SNHLY and CDR2 FYNNEI. The CDR3 loop is CASSVRGHQPQHF. The CDR3, as DNA: TGTGCCAGCAGTGTCAGGGGCCATCAGCCCCAGCATTTT.

V usage is TRBV28 and J usage is TRBJ2-1; 13 bases fit TRBD2. Losses at the gene ends were 0 bases for V and 8 bases for J; bases not matched to a gene: 4. This CDR3 region has 16 residues. Germline assignment: CDR1 MDHEN and CDR2 SYDVKM. CDR3 amino acids: CASSLWWTSGSYEQFF. Written as DNA, the CDR3 is TGTGCCAGCAGTTTATGGTGGACTAGCGGGAGCTATGAGCAGTTCTTC.

The table lists this clone with many counts. The V call is TRBV3-1 (or the pseudogene TRBV3-2), the J call TRBJ2-7; 8 positions match TRBD1. Germline-derived CDR1 and CDR2 are LGHDT and YNNKEL (reference sequence). Trimming at V came to 1 base and at J to 7 bases, leaving 9 bases not matched to a gene. The CDR3 has 15 amino acids. The CDR3 protein is CASSQGTGRLREQYF. The DNA of the CDR3 is TGTGCCAGCAGCCAAGGGACAGGGAGACTACGAGAGCAGTACTTC.

The chain combines TRBV27 with TRBJ1-1; tentative D call: TRBD1 (5 bases). Germline assignment: CDR1 MNHEY and CDR2 SMNVEV (reference sequence). Trimming cost V 2 bases and J 9 bases, with 10 bases left between them. The CDR3 length is 12 residues. The CDR3 bases are TGTGCCAGCAGTTTAGGGGGGGGAAAAGCTTTCTTT. Translating it yields CASSLGGGKAFF.

The chain links TRBV3-1 (or the pseudogene TRBV3-2) to TRBJ2-7; no firm D call. Germline V gene data show CDR1 as LGHDT and CDR2 as YNNKEL (reference sequence). With 4 bases removed from V and 4 bases from J, the gap between germline ends came to 5 bases. CDR3 length: 11 amino acids. CDR3 sequence (DNA): TGTGCCAGCAGCCTCCTATACGAGCAGTACTTC. Protein sequence: CASSLLYEQYF.

The rearrangement uses TRBV5-6 and TRBJ1-5; D is undetermined. Germline V lookup: CDR1 SGHDT, CDR2 YYEEEE. This CDR3 region has 14 residues. Trimming shortened V by 0 bases and J by 3 bases, and 7 bases separated the two germline ends. The CDR3 spells CASSLAGNNQPQHF. The CDR3 DNA reads TGTGCCAGCAGCTTGGCGGGGAACAATCAGCCCCAGCATTTT.

The rearrangement uses TRBV20-1 and TRBJ1-3; D unclear. CDR1 DFQATT and CDR2 SNEGSKA come from the germline V gene (reference sequence). This CDR3 spans 11 amino acids. Trimming left V 7 bases short and J 0 bases short, with 4 bases between. The CDR3 region is CSVNSGNTIYF. The CDR3, as DNA: TGCAGTGTCAACTCTGGAAACACCATATATTTT.

The chain is built from TRBV6-5 and TRBJ2-7; D perhaps matches TRBD1 (6 bases). The CDR3 length is 12 residues. The ends were cut back, 6 bases at V and 4 bases at J, with 10 bases in the middle. Germline CDR1 and CDR2: MNHEY and SVGAGI. CDR3 DNA sequence: TGTGCCAGCAGCTTAAGGGGGTACGAGCAGTACTTC. Its protein is CASSLRGYEQYF.

The rearrangement links TRBV2 to TRBJ1-5, with D perhaps matching TRBD1 (6 bases). The V end lost 5 bases, the J end lost 9 bases, and 26 bases lay between the germline ends. The CDR3 covers 17 residues. In germline, CDR1 is SNHLY, CDR2 FYNNEI. The CDR3 nucleotides are TGTGCCAGCAGTTCCACCCAAACTACAGGGCCCACGGGGCCCCAGCATTTT. Translation: CASSSTQTTGPTGPQHF.

The genes are TRBV5-1 and TRBJ2-3, with TRBD2 matching 7 bases. CDR3 length: 15 residues. The germline CDR1 and CDR2 sequences are SGHRS and YFSETQ. V was clipped by 1 base and J by 3 bases; unmatched bases: 5. The CDR3 coding sequence is TGCGCCAGCAGCTTGTGGGACTATAGGACAGATACGCAGTATTTT. Amino acid sequence: CASSLWDYRTDTQYF.

Remarks on this clone: Germline is not matched at one junction end, which may reflect a read error. The chain employs TRBV5-6 and TRBJ1-5; D remains unclear. Germline CDR1 reads SGHDT; CDR2 reads YYEEEE. The CDR3 is made up of 15 amino acids. CDR3: CASSSGVGSSQPQHF. CDR3 nucleotides: TGTGCCAGCAGCTCCGGGGTCGGTAGCAGTCAGCCCCAGCATTTT.

This chain joins TRBV5-4 and TRBJ1-2; weak D call: TRBD1 (6 bases). The germline V gene has CDR1 SGHNT and CDR2 YYREEE (reference sequence). The CDR3 has 16 amino acids. The V end was cut by 3 bases, the J end by 2 bases, with 17 bases between. The CDR3 region is CASSSHMGGGNYGYTF. The CDR3 DNA is TGTGCCAGCAGCTCCCACATGGGAGGGGGGAACTATGGCTACACCTTC.

The chain employs TRBV5-4 and TRBJ2-5; D might be TRBD2 (5 bases). Per germline, CDR1 SGHNT and CDR2 YYREEE (reference sequence). There are 15 residues in the CDR3. Trimming stripped 4 bases from V and 1 base from J, with 14 bases between. CDR3: CASSLASEGQETQYF. CDR3 sequence (DNA): TGTGCCAGCAGCCTGGCGAGTGAGGGCCAAGAGACCCAGTACTTC.

This chain uses TRBV30 with TRBJ1-1, with 8 positions matching TRBD1. The J segment lost 7 bases and the V segment lost 4 bases, leaving 5 bases of the junction unmatched. The CDR3 runs 12 residues. CDR1 is GTSNPN, CDR2 SVGIG, per germline (reference sequence). The CDR3 spells CAWTQGAIEAFF. DNA for the CDR3: TGTGCCTGGACTCAGGGGGCGATTGAAGCTTTCTTT. Full variable domain (remainder filled in from reference TRBV30 and TRBJ1-1): SQTIHQWPATLVQPVGSPLSLECTVEGTSNPNLYWYRQAAGRGLQLLFYSVGIGQISSEVPQNLSASRPQDRQFILSSKKLLLSDSGFYLCAWTQGAIEAFFGQGTRLTVV.

In nucleotides, the CDR3 is TGTGCCAGCAGCCCGAGGAGTGTGGGAGGCAATCAGCCCCAGCATTTT. This translates into CASSPRSVGGNQPQHF. The chain has TRBV5-6 and TRBJ1-5; D gene uncertain. This CDR3 has 16 amino acids. Germline V gene data show CDR1 as SGHDT and CDR2 as YYEEEE. Trimming pared 4 bases from V and 2 bases from J, leaving 16 bases between.

Regarding this clone: The junction shows a germline mismatch at one end, possibly a read error. This rearrangement joins TRBV5-1 to TRBJ2-7; 9 bases line up with TRBD2. The length of the CDR3 is 16 residues. Germline V CDR1 and CDR2: SGHRS, YFSETQ. CDR3 DNA: TGCGCCAGCAGCTTGGTACTAGCGGGCAGACCCTACGGGCAGTACTTC. Its translation is CASSLVLAGRPYGQYF.

CDR3 in DNA: TGTGCCAGTAGGGGGACAGGAGGCCCCTACGAGCAGTACTTC. This gives the protein CASRGTGGPYEQYF. The chain employs TRBV19 and TRBJ2-7, with 8 bases identical to TRBD1. CDR3 length equals 14 residues. V lost 6 bases, J lost 2 bases, and 6 bases stayed unmatched. From germline, CDR1 is LNHDA and CDR2 SQIVND (reference sequence).